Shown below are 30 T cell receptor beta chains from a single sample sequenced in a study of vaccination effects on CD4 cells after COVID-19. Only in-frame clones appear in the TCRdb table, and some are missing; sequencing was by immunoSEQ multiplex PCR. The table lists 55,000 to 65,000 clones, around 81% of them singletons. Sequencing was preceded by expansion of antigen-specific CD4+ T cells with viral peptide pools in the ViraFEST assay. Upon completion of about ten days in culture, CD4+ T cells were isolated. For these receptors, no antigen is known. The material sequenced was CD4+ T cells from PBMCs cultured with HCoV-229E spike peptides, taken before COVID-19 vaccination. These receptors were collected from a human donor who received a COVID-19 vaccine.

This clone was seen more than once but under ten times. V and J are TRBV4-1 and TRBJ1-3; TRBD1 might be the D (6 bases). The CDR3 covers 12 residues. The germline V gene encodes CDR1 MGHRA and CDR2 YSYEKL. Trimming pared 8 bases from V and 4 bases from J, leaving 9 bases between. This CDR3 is CASGGAGNTIYF. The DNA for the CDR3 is TGCGCCAGCGGGGGCGCCGGAAACACCATATATTTT.

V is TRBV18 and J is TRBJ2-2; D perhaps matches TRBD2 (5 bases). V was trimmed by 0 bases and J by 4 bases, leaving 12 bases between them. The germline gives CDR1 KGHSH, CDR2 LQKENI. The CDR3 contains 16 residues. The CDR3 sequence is CASSPPQRATTGELFF. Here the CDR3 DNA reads TGTGCCAGCTCACCACCGCAGAGGGCCACCACCGGGGAGCTGTTTTTT.

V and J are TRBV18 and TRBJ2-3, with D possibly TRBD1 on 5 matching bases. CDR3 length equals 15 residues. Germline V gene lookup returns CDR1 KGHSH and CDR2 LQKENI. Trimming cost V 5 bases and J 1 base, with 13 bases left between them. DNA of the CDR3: TGTGCCAGCTCAGGACAATACGTCCGCACAGATACGCAGTATTTT. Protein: CASSGQYVRTDTQYF.

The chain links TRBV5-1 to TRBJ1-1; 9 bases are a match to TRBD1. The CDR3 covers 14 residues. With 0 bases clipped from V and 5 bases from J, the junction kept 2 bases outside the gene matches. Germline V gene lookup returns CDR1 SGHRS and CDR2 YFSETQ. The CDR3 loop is CASSLEDRGTEAFF. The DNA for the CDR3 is TGCGCCAGCAGCTTGGAGGACAGGGGAACTGAAGCTTTCTTT.

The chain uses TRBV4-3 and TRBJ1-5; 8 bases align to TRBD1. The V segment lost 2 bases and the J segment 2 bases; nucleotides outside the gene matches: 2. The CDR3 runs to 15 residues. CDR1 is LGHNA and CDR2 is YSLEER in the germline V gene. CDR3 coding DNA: TGCGCCAGCAGCCAAACGACAGGGGGCAATCAGCCCCAGCATTTT. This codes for CASSQTTGGNQPQHF.

The CDR3 region has the DNA TGTGCCAGCAGCGTAGTTATAAACACCGGGGAGCTGTTTTTT. Its translation: CASSVVINTGELFF. This chain links TRBV9 with TRBJ2-2; no clear D. Trimming cost V 0 bases and J 2 bases, with 5 bases left between them. Germline V gives CDR1 SGDLS, CDR2 YYNGEE. The CDR3 is made up of 14 amino acids.

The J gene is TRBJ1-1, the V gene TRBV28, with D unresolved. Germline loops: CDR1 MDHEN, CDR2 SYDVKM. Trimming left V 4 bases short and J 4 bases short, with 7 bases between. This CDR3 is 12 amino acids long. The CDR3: CASSYNPTEAFF. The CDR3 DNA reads TGTGCCAGCAGTTACAACCCCACTGAAGCTTTCTTT.

The chain's CDR3 is CASSLAGDQPQHF. CDR3 DNA sequence: TGTGCCAGCAGCTTGGCCGGAGATCAGCCCCAGCATTTT. V usage is TRBV5-8 and J usage is TRBJ1-5, with D uncertain. The germline V and J ends were trimmed by 0 bases and 5 bases, with 6 bases remaining between them. Per the germline V gene, CDR1 is SGHTS and CDR2 is YDEGEE. CDR3 length: 13 residues.

The CDR3: CASSVGRIMNTEAFF. DNA for the CDR3: TGTGCCAGCAGCGTAGGTCGTATCATGAACACTGAAGCTTTCTTT. The V gene is TRBV9, the J gene TRBJ1-1; D unclear. CDR1 SGDLS and CDR2 YYNGEE come from the germline V gene. This CDR3 is 15 amino acids long. V lost 0 bases, J lost 0 bases, and 9 bases lay in between.

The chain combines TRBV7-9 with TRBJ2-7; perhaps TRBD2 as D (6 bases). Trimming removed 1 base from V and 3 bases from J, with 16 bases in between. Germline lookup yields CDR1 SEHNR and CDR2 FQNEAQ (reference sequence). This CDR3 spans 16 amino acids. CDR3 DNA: TGTGCCAGCAGCTTAGAGGAGGGCCGTCGGCGCTACGAGCAGTACGTC. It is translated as CASSLEEGRRRYEQYV.

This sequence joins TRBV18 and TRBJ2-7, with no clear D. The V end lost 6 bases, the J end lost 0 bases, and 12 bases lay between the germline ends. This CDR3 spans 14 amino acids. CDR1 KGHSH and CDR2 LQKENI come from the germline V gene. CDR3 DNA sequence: TGTGCCAGCTCGCTACTGGGTGACTCCTACGAGCAGTACGTC. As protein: CASSLLGDSYEQYV.

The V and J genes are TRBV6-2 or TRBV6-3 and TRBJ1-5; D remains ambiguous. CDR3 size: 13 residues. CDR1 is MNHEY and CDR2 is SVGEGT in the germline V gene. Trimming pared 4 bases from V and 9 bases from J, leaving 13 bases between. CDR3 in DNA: TGTGCCAGCAGTTCCGCCTTTTTGGCGCCCCAGCATTTT. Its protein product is CASSSAFLAPQHF.

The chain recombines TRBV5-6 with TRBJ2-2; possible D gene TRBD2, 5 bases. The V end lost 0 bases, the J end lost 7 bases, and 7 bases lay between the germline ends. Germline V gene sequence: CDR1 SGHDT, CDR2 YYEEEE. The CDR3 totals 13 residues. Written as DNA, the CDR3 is TGTGCCAGCAGCTTGGGGGCGGGCGGGGAGCTGTTTTTT. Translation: CASSLGAGGELFF.

The CDR3: CASSLTYGQRLFF. For the CDR3, the DNA is TGTGCCAGCAGCTTAACGTACGGACAGAGACTGTTTTTT. The rearrangement links TRBV7-3 to TRBJ1-4; D is possibly TRBD1 (6 bases). The ends were cut back, 0 bases at V and 13 bases at J, with 12 bases in the middle. The CDR3 extends over 13 amino acids. Germline V CDR1 and CDR2: SGHTA, FQGTGA. The full variable domain, completed using reference TRBV7-3 and TRBJ1-4, is GAGVSQTPSNKVTEKGKYVELRCDPISGHTALYWYRQSLGQGPEFLIYFQGTGAADDSGLPNDRFFAVRPEGSVSTLKIQRTERGDSAVYLCASSLTYGQRLFFGSGTQLSVL.

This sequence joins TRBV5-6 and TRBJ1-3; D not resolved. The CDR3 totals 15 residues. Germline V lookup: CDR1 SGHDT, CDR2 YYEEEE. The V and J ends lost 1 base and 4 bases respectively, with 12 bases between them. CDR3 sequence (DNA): TGTGCCAGCAGCTTGTTCGGAACAGCCGGAAACACCATATATTTT. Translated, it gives CASSLFGTAGNTIYF. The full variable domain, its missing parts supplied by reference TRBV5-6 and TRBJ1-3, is DAGVTQSPTHLIKTRGQQVTLRCSPKSGHDTVSWYQQALGQGPQFIFQYYEEEERQRGNFPDRFSGHQFPNYSSELNVNALLLGDSALYLCASSLFGTAGNTIYFGEGSWLTVV.

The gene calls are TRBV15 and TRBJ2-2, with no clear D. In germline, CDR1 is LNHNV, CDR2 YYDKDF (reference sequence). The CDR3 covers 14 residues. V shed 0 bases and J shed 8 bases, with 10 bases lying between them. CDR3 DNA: TGTGCCACCAGCAGAGATGTAGCTAAGGGGGAGCTGTTTTTT. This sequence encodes CATSRDVAKGELFF.

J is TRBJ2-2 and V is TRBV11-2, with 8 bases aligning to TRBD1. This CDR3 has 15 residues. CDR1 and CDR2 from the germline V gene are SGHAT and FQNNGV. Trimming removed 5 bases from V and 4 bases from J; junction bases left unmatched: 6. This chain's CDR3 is CASSPTGAITGELFF. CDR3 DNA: TGTGCCAGCAGCCCGACAGGGGCCATCACCGGGGAGCTGTTTTTT. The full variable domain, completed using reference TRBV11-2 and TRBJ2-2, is EAGVAQSPRYKIIEKRQSVAFWCNPISGHATLYWYQQILGQGPKLLIQFQNNGVVDDSQLPKDRFSAERLKGVDSTLKIQPAKLEDSAVYLCASSPTGAITGELFFGEGSRLTVL.

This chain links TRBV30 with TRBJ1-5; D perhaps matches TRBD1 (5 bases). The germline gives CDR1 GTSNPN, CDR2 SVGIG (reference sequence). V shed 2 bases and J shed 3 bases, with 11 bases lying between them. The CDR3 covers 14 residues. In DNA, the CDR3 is TGTGCCTGGAGTCCGGGACGGTTCAATCAGCCCCAGCATTTT. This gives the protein CAWSPGRFNQPQHF. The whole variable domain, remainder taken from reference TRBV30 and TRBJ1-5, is SQTIHQWPATLVQPVGSPLSLECTVEGTSNPNLYWYRQAAGRGLQLLFYSVGIGQISSEVPQNLSASRPQDRQFILSSKKLLLSDSGFYLCAWSPGRFNQPQHFGDGTRLSIL.

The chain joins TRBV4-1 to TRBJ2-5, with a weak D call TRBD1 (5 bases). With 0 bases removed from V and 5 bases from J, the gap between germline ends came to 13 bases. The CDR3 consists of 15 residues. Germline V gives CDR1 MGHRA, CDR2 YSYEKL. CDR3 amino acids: CASSQDFQGRETQYF. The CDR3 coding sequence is TGCGCCAGCAGCCAAGATTTTCAGGGTCGGGAGACCCAGTACTTC.

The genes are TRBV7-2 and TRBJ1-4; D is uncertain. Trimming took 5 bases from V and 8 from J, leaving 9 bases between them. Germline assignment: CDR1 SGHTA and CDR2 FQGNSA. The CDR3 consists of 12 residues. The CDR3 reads CASSVGEEKLFF. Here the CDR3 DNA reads TGTGCCAGCAGCGTCGGGGAAGAAAAACTGTTTTTT.

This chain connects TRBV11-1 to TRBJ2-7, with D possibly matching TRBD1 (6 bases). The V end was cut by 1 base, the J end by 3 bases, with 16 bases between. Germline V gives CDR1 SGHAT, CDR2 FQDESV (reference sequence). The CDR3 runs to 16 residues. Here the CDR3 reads CASSLGKDSIYYEQYV. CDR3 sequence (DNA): TGTGCCAGCAGCTTAGGAAAGGACAGCATCTACTACGAGCAGTACGTC.

CDR3 region: CASRRTGSNTGELFF. As DNA, the CDR3 is TGTGCCAGCCGGAGAACAGGTTCGAACACCGGGGAGCTGTTTTTT. The V gene is TRBV2, the J gene TRBJ2-2; perhaps TRBD1 as D (5 bases). Germline lookup yields CDR1 SNHLY and CDR2 FYNNEI. The CDR3 is 15 residues long. V was shortened by 8 bases and J by 0 bases, with 13 bases between the two germline ends.

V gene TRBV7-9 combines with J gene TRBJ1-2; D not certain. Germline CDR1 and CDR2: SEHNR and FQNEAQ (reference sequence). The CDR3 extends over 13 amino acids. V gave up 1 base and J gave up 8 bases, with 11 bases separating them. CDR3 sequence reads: CASSLEIPRGYTF. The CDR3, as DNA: TGTGCCAGCAGCTTAGAGATTCCGCGGGGCTACACCTTC. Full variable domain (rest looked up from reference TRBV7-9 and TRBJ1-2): DTGVSQNPRHKITKRGQNVTFRCDPISEHNRLYWYRQTLGQGPEFLTYFQNEAQLEKSRLLSDRFSAERPKGSFSTLEIQRTEQGDSAMYLCASSLEIPRGYTFGSGTRLTVV.

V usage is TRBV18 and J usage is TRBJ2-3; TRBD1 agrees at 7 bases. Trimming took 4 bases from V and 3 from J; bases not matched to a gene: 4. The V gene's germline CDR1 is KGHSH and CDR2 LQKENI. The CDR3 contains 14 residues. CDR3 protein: CASSQGASTDTQYF. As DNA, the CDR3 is TGTGCCAGCTCACAGGGGGCAAGTACAGATACGCAGTATTTT.

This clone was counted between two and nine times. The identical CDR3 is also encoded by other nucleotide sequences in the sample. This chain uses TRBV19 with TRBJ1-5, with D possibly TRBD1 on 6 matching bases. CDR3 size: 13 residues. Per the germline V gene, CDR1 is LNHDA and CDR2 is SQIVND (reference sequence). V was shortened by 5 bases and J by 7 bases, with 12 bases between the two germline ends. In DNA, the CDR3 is TGTGCCAGTAGTTTGGACAGAGACCAGCCCCAGCATTTT. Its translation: CASSLDRDQPQHF.

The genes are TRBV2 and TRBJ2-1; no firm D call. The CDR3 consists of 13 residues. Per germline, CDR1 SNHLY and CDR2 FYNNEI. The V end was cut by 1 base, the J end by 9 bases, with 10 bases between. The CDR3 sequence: CASSEERGVEQFF. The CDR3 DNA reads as TGTGCCAGCAGTGAAGAACGTGGGGTTGAGCAGTTCTTC.

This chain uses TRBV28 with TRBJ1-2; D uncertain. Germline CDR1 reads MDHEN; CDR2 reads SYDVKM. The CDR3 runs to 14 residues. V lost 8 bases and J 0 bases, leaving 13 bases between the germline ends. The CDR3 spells CASRFSSSNYGYTF. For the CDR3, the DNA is TGTGCCAGCCGCTTTTCATCTTCTAACTATGGCTACACCTTC.

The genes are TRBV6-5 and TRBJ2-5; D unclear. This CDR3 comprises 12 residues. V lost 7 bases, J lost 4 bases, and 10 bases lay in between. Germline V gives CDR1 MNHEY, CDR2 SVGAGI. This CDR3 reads CASTAPRETQYF. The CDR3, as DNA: TGTGCCAGCACGGCCCCCCGAGAGACCCAGTACTTC.

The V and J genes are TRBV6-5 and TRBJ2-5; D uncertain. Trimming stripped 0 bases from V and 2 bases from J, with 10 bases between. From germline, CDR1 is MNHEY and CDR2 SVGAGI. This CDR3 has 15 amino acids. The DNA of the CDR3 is TGTGCCAGCAGTTACTCCTTGCCGGCTCAAGAGACCCAGTACTTC. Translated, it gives CASSYSLPAQETQYF.

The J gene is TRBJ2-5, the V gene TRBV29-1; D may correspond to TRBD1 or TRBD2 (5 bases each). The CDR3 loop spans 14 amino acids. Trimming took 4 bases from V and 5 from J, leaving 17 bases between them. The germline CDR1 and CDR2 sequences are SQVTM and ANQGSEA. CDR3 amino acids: CSVANSGSGETQYF. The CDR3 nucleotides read TGCAGCGTTGCCAATTCAGGGAGTGGGGAGACCCAGTACTTC.